This T cell receptor beta chain stems from a study of blood T cells in healthy people across ages. Germline V gene sequence: CDR1 MNHNS, CDR2 SASEGT. The CDR3 consists of 17 residues. Concerning this clonotype: One junction end does not reproduce the germline sequence, and a read error may be involved.

Through a sample-barcoded 5' primer and a J-beta primer mix, a second PCR was run for 7 to 11 cycles. A tag from a template-switch adaptor with 12 random nucleotides marked each cDNA molecule. TCRdb itself ran the 5' RACE reads through MiXCR, one entry per CDR3 protein. The profile covers roughly 1.4 million distinct CDR3 sequences, with 59% appearing a single time and 6.7% taken by the ten largest. The origin of this receptor is a man between 18 and 35 years old in good health. J is TRBJ2-3 and V is TRBV6-1, with 8 bases matching TRBD1. Sequencing input: blood. CDR3 nucleotide sequence: TGTGCCAGCAGTGAGTCCCCACAGGGGGTACGCACAGGTACGCAGTATTTT. Protein product: CASSESPQGVRTGTQYF.